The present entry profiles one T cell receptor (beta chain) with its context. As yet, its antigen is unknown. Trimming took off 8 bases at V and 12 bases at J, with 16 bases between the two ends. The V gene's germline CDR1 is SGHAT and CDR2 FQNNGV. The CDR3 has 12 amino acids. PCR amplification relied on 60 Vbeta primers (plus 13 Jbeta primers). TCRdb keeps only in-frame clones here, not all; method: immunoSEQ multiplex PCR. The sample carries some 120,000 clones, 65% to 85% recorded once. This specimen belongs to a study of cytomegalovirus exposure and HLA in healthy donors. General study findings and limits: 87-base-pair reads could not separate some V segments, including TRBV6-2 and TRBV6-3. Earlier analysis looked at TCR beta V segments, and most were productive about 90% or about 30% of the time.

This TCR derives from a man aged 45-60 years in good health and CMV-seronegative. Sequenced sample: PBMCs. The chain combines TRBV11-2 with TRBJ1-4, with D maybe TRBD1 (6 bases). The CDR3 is CASQSWGGQLFF. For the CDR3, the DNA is TGTGCCAGCCAATCGTGGGGGGGGCAACTGTTTTTT.